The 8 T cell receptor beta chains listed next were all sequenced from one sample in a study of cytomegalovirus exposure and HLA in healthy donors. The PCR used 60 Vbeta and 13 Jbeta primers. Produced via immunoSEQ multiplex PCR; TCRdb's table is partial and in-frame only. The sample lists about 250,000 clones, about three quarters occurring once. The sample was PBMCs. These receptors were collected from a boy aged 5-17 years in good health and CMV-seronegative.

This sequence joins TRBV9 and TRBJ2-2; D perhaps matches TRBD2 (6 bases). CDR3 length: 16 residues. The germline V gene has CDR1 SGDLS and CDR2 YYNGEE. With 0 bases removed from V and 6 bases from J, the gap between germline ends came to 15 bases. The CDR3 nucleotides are TGTGCCAGCAGCGTAGGAGAGGGTAGGAGGGCCGGGGAGCTGTTTTTT. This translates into CASSVGEGRRAGELFF.

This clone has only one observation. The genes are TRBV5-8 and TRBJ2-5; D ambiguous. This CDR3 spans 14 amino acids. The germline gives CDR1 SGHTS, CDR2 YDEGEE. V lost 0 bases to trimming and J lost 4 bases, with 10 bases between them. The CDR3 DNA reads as TGTGCCAGCAGCTTGGAGCTGTCTAGAGAGACCCAGTACTTC. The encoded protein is CASSLELSRETQYF.

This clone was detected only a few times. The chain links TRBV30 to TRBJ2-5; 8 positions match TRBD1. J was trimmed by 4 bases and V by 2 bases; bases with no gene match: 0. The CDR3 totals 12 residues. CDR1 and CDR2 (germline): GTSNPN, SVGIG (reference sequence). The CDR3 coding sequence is TGTGCCTGGAGTACAGGGGGAGAGACCCAGTACTTC. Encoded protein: CAWSTGGETQYF.

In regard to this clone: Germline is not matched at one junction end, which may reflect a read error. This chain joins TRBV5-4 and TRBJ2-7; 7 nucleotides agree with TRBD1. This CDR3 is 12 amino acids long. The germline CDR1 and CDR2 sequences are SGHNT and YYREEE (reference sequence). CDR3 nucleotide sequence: TGTGCCAGCAGCGAGGGGGCCCACGAGCGGTACTTC. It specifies CASSEGAHERYF.

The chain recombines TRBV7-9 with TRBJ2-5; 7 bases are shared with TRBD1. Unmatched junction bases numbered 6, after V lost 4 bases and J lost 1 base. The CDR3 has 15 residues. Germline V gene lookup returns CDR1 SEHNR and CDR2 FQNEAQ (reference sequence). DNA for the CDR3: TGTGCCAGCAGCTCGGACAGGCCAATCCAAGAGACCCAGTACTTC. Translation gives CASSSDRPIQETQYF.

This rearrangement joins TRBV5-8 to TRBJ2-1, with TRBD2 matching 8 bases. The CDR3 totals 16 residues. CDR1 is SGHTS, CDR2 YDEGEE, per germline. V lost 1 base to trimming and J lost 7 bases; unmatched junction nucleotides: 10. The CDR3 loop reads CASSLYGREAWNEQFF. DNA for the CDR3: TGTGCCAGCAGCTTGTACGGGCGGGAGGCTTGGAATGAGCAGTTCTTC.

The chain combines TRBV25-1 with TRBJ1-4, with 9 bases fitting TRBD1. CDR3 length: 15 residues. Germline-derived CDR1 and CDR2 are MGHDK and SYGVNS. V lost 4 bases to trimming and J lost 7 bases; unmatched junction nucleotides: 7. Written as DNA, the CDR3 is TGTGCCAGCAGTGTTTACAGGGGGCTCGGTGAAAAACTGTTTTTT. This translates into CASSVYRGLGEKLFF.

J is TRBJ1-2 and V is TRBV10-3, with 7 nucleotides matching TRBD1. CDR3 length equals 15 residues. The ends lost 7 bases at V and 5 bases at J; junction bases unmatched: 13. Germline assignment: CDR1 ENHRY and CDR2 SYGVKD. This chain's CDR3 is CAINRHRGSGYGYTF. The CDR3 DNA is TGTGCCATCAACCGCCACAGGGGCAGCGGGTATGGCTACACCTTC.